Sequencing of this TCR beta chain was carried out in a study of beta chain features in type 1 diabetes. Turning to the study itself: Patient and healthy donor groups were alike in age, gender and cell yields.

Sequenced material consisted of expressed TCRB transcripts (all of the isolated RNA was reverse transcribed). Sequencing was performed with immunoSEQ multiplex PCR; in TCRdb, only in-frame clones are kept and a portion is missing. The table includes 15,000 or so clones, around 43% detected once. Germline loops: CDR1 SNHLY, CDR2 FYNNEI. The J segment lost 6 bases and the V segment lost 6 bases, leaving 7 bases of the junction unmatched. The CDR3 covers 15 residues. What was sequenced was stem cell memory CD4+ T cells from blood. The origin of this receptor is a woman between 40 and 50 years old in good health. The J gene is TRBJ2-7, the V gene TRBV2; 14 nucleotides align to TRBD2. In DNA, the CDR3 is TGTGCCAGCAGAGGCGGGACTAGCGGGGGAGGCGAGCAGTACTTC. It specifies CASRGGTSGGGEQYF.